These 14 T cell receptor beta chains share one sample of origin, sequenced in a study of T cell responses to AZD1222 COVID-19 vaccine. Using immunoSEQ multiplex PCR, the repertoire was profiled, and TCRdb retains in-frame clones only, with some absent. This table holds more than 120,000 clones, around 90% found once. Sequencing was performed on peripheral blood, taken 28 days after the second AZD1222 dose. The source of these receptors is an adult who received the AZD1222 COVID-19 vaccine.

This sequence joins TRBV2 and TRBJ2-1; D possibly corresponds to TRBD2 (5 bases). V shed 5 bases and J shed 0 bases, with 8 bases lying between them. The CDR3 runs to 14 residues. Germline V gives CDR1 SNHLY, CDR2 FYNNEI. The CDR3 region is CASSTTSSYNEQFF. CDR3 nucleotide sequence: TGTGCCAGCAGTACAACTAGCTCCTACAATGAGCAGTTCTTC. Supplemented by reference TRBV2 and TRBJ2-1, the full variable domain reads EPEVTQTPSHQVTQMGQEVILRCVPISNHLYFYWYRQILGQKVEFLVSFYNNEISEKSEIFDDQFSVERPDGSNFTLKIRSTKLEDSAMYFCASSTTSSYNEQFFGPGTRLTVL.

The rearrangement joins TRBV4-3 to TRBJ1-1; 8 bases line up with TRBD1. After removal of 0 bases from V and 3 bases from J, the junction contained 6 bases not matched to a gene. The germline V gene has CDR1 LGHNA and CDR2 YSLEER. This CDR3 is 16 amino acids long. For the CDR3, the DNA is TGCGCCAGCAGCCAAGATGGGACAGGTCAGCACACTGAAGCTTTCTTT. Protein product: CASSQDGTGQHTEAFF.

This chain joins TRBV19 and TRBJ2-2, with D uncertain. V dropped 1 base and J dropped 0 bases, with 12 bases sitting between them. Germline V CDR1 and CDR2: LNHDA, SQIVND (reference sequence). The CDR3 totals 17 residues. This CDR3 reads CASSIGPTVSNTGELFF. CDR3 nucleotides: TGTGCCAGTAGTATAGGACCGACGGTCTCGAACACCGGGGAGCTGTTTTTT.

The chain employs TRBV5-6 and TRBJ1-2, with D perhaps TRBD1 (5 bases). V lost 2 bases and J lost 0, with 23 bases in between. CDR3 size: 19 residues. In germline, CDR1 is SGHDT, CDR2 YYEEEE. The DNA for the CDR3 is TGTGCCAGCAGCTTCCTAGTTGGTTTACAGGCCCGAACTAACTATGGCTACACCTTC. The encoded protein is CASSFLVGLQARTNYGYTF.

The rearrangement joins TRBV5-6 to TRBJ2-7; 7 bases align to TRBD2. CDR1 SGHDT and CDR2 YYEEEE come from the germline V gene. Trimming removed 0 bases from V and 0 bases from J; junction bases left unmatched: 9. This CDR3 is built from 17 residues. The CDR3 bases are TGTGCCAGCAGCTTGGACTCGGCGGGAGAGCGCTCCTACGAGCAGTACTTC. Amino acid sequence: CASSLDSAGERSYEQYF.

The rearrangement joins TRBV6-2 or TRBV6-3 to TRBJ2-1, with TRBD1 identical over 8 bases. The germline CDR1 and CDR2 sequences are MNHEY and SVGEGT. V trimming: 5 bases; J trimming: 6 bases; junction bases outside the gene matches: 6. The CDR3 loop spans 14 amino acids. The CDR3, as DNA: TGTGCCAGCAGTCAGTTCAGGGGGCTCAATGAGCAGTTCTTC. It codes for CASSQFRGLNEQFF.

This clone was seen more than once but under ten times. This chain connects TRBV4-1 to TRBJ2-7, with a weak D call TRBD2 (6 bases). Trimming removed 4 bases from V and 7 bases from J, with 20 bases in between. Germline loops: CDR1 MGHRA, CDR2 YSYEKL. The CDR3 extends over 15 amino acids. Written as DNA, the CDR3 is TGCGCCAGCAGCCTCCAAGGAGGGTCATCGGGAGAGCAGTACTTC. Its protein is CASSLQGGSSGEQYF.

DNA of the CDR3: TGTGCCAGCAGTCCAACTAGGGATCAGCCCCAGCATTTT. This sequence encodes CASSPTRDQPQHF. The chain carries TRBV27 and TRBJ1-5; D gene unclear. Germline V CDR1 and CDR2: MNHEY, SMNVEV (reference sequence). The CDR3 sequence is 13 residues long. The V end was cut by 5 bases, the J end by 5 bases, with 10 bases between.

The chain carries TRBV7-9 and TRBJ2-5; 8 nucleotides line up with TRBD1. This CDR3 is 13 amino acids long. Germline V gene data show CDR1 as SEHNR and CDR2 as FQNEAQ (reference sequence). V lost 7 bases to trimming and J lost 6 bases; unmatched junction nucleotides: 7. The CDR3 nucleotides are TGTGCCAGCAACGACAGGGGTGTAAAGACCCAGTACTTC. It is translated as CASNDRGVKTQYF.

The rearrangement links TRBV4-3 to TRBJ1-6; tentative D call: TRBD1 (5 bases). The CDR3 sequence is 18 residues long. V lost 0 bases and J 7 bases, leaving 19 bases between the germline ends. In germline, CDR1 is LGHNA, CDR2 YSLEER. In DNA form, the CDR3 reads TGCGCCAGCAGCCAAGAGGTCCCCGCGGCAGGGAAGAATTCACCCCTCCACTTT. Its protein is CASSQEVPAAGKNSPLHF.

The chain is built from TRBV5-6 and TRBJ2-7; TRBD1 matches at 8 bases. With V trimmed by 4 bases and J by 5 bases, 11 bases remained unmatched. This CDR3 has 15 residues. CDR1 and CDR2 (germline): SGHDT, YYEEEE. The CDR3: CASSKLQGVWNEQYF. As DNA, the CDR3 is TGTGCCAGCAGCAAATTACAGGGGGTATGGAACGAGCAGTACTTC.

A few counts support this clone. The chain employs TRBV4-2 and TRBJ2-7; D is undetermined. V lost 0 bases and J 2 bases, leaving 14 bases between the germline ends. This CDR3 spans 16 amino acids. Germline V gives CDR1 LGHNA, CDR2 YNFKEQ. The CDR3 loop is CASSQDKGDLPYEQYF. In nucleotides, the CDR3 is TGTGCCAGCAGCCAAGATAAGGGTGACTTACCCTACGAGCAGTACTTC.

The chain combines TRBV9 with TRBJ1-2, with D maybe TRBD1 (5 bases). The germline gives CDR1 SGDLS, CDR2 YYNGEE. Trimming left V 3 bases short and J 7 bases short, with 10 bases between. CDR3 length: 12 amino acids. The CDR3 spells CASSASGFGYTF. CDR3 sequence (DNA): TGTGCCAGCAGCGCGTCAGGGTTTGGCTACACCTTC.

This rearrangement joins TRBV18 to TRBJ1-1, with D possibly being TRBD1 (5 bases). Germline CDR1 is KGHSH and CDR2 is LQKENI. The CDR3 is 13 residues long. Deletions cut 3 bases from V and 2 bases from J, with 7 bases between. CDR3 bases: TGTGCCAGCTCACCGGGGACTAACACTGAAGCTTTCTTT. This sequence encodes CASSPGTNTEAFF.